These 6 T cell receptor beta chains originate from one sample sequenced in a study of blood T cell repertoires in COVID-19. This table comes from immunoSEQ multiplex PCR, and its TCRdb copy is limited to in-frame clones, with some not included. The table lists approximately 180,000 clones, approximately 85% of them singletons. Sequenced material: peripheral blood. Receptors were obtained from a human donor with active or convalescent COVID-19. The donor label of this sample is uncertain.

The J gene is TRBJ2-5, the V gene TRBV7-9, with 7 bases lining up with TRBD1. The V gene end was trimmed by 5 bases and the J gene end by 0 bases; junction bases not matched to a gene: 9. Germline V gene lookup returns CDR1 SEHNR and CDR2 FQNEAQ (reference sequence). The CDR3 has 16 amino acids. The CDR3 DNA sequence: TGTGCCAGCAGCCTCACTTGGGACAGATACCAAGAGACCCAGTACTTC. Translated: CASSLTWDRYQETQYF.

The chain couples TRBV7-9 to TRBJ2-7, with D hard to call. V was shortened by 0 bases and J by 6 bases, with 6 bases between the two germline ends. The CDR3 sequence is 12 residues long. Germline V gene data show CDR1 as SEHNR and CDR2 as FQNEAQ (reference sequence). CDR3 DNA: TGTGCCAGCAGCTTAGCTCCCGTCGAGCAGTACTTC. This translates into CASSLAPVEQYF.

The V call is TRBV5-4, the J call TRBJ2-1, with 8 bases identical to TRBD2. Germline V CDR1 and CDR2: SGHNT, YYREEE (reference sequence). V was pared by 1 base and J by 9 bases, with 6 bases of the junction left unmatched. This CDR3 comprises 14 residues. The CDR3, as DNA: TGTGCCAGCAGCTTGAGCGGGGGTAATTCTGAGCAGTTCTTC. Translation gives CASSLSGGNSEQFF.

The chain joins TRBV6-4 to TRBJ2-1, with a possible D match to TRBD2 (5 bases). Trimming removed 5 bases at V and 7 bases at J, with 12 bases between. CDR3 size: 13 residues. Germline V gene data show CDR1 as MRHNA and CDR2 as SNTAGT. CDR3 loop: CASSRGSMNEQFF. In nucleotides, the CDR3 is TGTGCCAGCAGTCGTGGGAGCATGAATGAGCAGTTCTTC.

V is TRBV19 and J is TRBJ1-4; a weak D match, TRBD1 (5 bases). The CDR3 loop spans 14 amino acids. Germline CDR1 and CDR2: LNHDA and SQIVND (reference sequence). The V and J ends lost 2 bases and 4 bases respectively, with 8 bases between them. DNA of the CDR3: TGTGCCAGTAGTATAAGACAGAGTAATGAAAAACTGTTTTTT. Its protein product is CASSIRQSNEKLFF.

This clone is a singleton in its sample. This chain uses TRBV18 with TRBJ1-3; D is undetermined. The CDR3 loop spans 14 amino acids. The V end was cut by 4 bases, the J end by 7 bases, with 14 bases between. The V gene's germline CDR1 is KGHSH and CDR2 LQKENI. The CDR3 DNA sequence: TGTGCCAGCTCACGTAACGACGGAGGGAACACCATATATTTT. It translates to CASSRNDGGNTIYF. Full variable domain (outside the CDR3, taken from reference TRBV18 and TRBJ1-3): NAGVMQNPRHLVRRRGQEARLRCSPMKGHSHVYWYRQLPEEGLKFMVYLQKENIIDESGMPKERFSAEFPKEGPSILRIQQVVRGDSAAYFCASSRNDGGNTIYFGEGSWLTVV.